A few counts support the clone carrying this T cell receptor (beta chain). The TCRbeta library incorporated unique molecular identifiers. In TCRdb, the PCR reads were re-called with MiXCR into one record per CDR3 protein. The sample lists over 550,000 distinct CDR3 sequences; approximately 10% were seen once. The sample is drawn from a study of T-cell reconstitution after alpha-beta-depleted transplantation in children. Germline assignment: CDR1 DFQATT and CDR2 SNEGSKA (reference sequence). V was clipped by 4 bases and J by 2 bases; unmatched bases: 7. There are 14 residues in the CDR3. Here the sequenced sample was PBMCs from the stem cell graft donor, taken from the stem cell graft. The origin of this receptor is a human donor who donated a stem cell graft to a child with acute myeloid leukemia. V gene TRBV20-1 combines with J gene TRBJ1-2; 7 positions match TRBD1. Here the CDR3 DNA reads TGCAGTGCTACCTACCAGGGGGGAAACTATGGCTACACCTTC. Encoded protein: CSATYQGGNYGYTF.